Listed below are T cell receptor beta chains from one sample, sequenced in a study of response to subunit inactivated influenza vaccine. TCRdb reprocessed the RT-PCR reads with MiXCR, giving one entry per CDR3 protein. The sample contains about 540,000 distinct CDR3 sequences, roughly 23% of which appear only once. These data also formed part of another study, on T cells expressing NK-cell markers.

The starting material was CD4+ T cells sorted from PBMCs, obtained 11 to 12 days after vaccination. These receptors were collected from a man aged 50 to 60 who received an inactivated influenza vaccine. Both conserved end residues are part of each CDR3. D genes are given only for firm matches. Clone size is shown for a subset of rows, as once, few, many or a class of expanded clone.

J gene | D gene | clone size | V gene | CDR3 DNA | CDR3 protein
TRBJ2-5 | TRBD1 | NA | TRBV6-2/TRBV6-3 | TGTGCCACCAGCCAGGACAGGTCGAGTGGGACCCAGTACTTC | CATSQDRSSGTQYF
TRBJ1-1 | NA | NA | TRBV11-2 | TGTGCCAGCAGCTCGGACAGTCCCTTGAACACTGAAGCTTTCTTT | CASSSDSPLNTEAFF
TRBJ2-7 | NA | many | TRBV6-5 | TGTGCCAGCAGTCCCACCCCCTACGAGCAGTACTTC | CASSPTPYEQYF
TRBJ2-6 | NA | NA | TRBV4-2 | TGTGCCAGCAGCCAACTCGGGACGGCCAACTCTGGGGCCAACGTCCTGACTTTC | CASSQLGTANSGANVLTF
TRBJ2-1 | NA | few | TRBV12-3/TRBV12-4 | TGTGCCAGCAGCCGGCTCTCCAGGAGCTCCTACAATGAGCAGTTCTTC | CASSRLSRSSYNEQFF
TRBJ2-1 | NA | few | TRBV10-3 | TGTGCCATCGCTACTAGTGGGTCTGTTGAGCAGTTCTTC | CAIATSGSVEQFF
TRBJ2-1 | NA | NA | TRBV3-1 | TGTGCCAGCAGCCTAGCGGGACAGGTAAACAATGAGCAGTTCTTC | CASSLAGQVNNEQFF
TRBJ1-5 | NA | many | TRBV28 | TGTGCCAGCACCGGGGGTGGGGCAATTATTCAGCCCCAGCATTTT | CASTGGGAIIQPQHF
TRBJ2-5 | NA | NA | TRBV6-1 | TGTGCCACCGTCGGAGGGGCGTCGGGTCGGGCCCAGTACTTC | CATVGGASGRAQYF
TRBJ2-1 | TRBD2 | NA | TRBV11-2 | TGTGCCAGCAGCTTAGAGGCCCTAGCGGAATACAATGAGCAGTTCTTC | CASSLEALAEYNEQFF
TRBJ2-2 | NA | few | TRBV20-1 | TGCAGTGCTAGAACGGCAGCGAACACCGGGGAGCTGTTTTTT | CSARTAANTGELFF
TRBJ2-5 | NA | once | TRBV6-1 | TGTGCCAGCAGTGAAGGGGTGCTAGCTCGAGGGGCCCAGTACTTC | CASSEGVLARGAQYF
TRBJ1-1 | NA | few | TRBV12-3/TRBV12-4 | TGTGCCAGCAGTACCACCGGGTCAAAAAGAGAAGCTTTCTTT | CASSTTGSKREAFF
TRBJ2-3 | NA | few | TRBV28 | TGTGCCAGCAGCCTCCCGAACGGGGGCCCTGGCACAGATACGCAGTATTTT | CASSLPNGGPGTDTQYF
TRBJ2-5 | NA | few | TRBV12-3/TRBV12-4 | TGTGCCAGCAGTTACAAGAGCCAAGAGACCCAGTACTTC | CASSYKSQETQYF
TRBJ1-6 | TRBD1 | few | TRBV2 | TGTGCCAGCAGGGCTCCGGGACAGGGGGCTTATTCACCCCTCCACTTT | CASRAPGQGAYSPLHF
TRBJ2-7 | TRBD1 | NA | TRBV5-5 | TGTGCCAGCAGCTCCTCGGGACAGCCAGTCTACGAGCAGTACTTC | CASSSSGQPVYEQYF
TRBJ1-2 | TRBD1 | NA | TRBV3-1 | TGTGCCAGCAGCCAGTTGACAGGGATGTATGGCTACACCTTC | CASSQLTGMYGYTF
TRBJ2-5 | NA | NA | TRBV6-2/TRBV6-3 | TGTGCCAGCAGCCGGGCCCAGACCCAGTACTTC | CASSRAQTQYF
TRBJ1-5 | NA | NA | TRBV12-3/TRBV12-4 | TGTGCCAGCAGCCCAGTAGATAGCAATCAGCCCCAGCATTTT | CASSPVDSNQPQHF
TRBJ2-3 | NA | NA | TRBV20-1 | TGCAGTGCTAGTAAGCCGGGGGGCACAGATACGCAGTATTTT | CSASKPGGTDTQYF
TRBJ1-1 | TRBD1 | few | TRBV5-1 | TGCGCCAGCCGGGCAACCTACAGGGGGCATGACACTGAAGCTTTCTTT | CASRATYRGHDTEAFF
TRBJ2-3 | NA | few | TRBV29-1 | TGCAGCGTTGTACCCCGGGCCCTCTTTAGCACAGATACGCAGTATTTT | CSVVPRALFSTDTQYF
TRBJ2-1 | TRBD1 | few | TRBV6-2/TRBV6-3 | TGTGCCACCCAGGGGGCGGCGGGTCTGAGCTCCTACAATGAGCAGTTCTTC | CATQGAAGLSSYNEQFF
TRBJ1-2 | NA | NA | TRBV20-1 | TGCAGTGTGGATCTTATAGATGGCTACACCTTC | CSVDLIDGYTF
TRBJ2-1 | TRBD1 | NA | TRBV12-3/TRBV12-4 | TGTGCCAGCAGATTACAGGGGGCCTCCTACAATGAGCAGTTCTTC | CASRLQGASYNEQFF
TRBJ2-7 | TRBD2 | many | TRBV11-2 | TGTGCCAGCAGCTCGCTAGCGGGCCGCCCCCAAGAGCAGTACTTC | CASSSLAGRPQEQYF
TRBJ2-3 | NA | few | TRBV6-2/TRBV6-3 | TGTGCCAGCAGTTACCCCCCGGGACCGGACCCTCGCACAGATACGCAGTATTTT | CASSYPPGPDPRTDTQYF
TRBJ2-6 | NA | many | TRBV18 | TGTGCCAGCAGCCCGGCAGGGGCCAACGTCCTGACTTTC | CASSPAGANVLTF
TRBJ2-7 | NA | few | TRBV4-1 | TGCGCCAGCAGCTCATACGAACGCGCCTACGAGCAGTACTTC | CASSSYERAYEQYF
TRBJ1-4 | NA | NA | TRBV4-2 | TGTGCCAGCAGCCTACGGACAGAGGAAAAACTGTTTTTT | CASSLRTEEKLFF
TRBJ1-5 | NA | many | TRBV4-1 | TGCGCCAGCAGCCTGATGGGCTCCGGGCAGCCCCAGCATTTT | CASSLMGSGQPQHF
TRBJ2-5 | TRBD2 | NA | TRBV6-2/TRBV6-3 | TGTGCCAGCAGTTATCCCTCCGGGGGGGCGCCCCGGGAGACCCAGTACTTC | CASSYPSGGAPRETQYF
TRBJ2-7 | TRBD1 | NA | TRBV15 | TGTGCCACCAGCAGACAGAGGGGGGACAGGGTCCACGAGCAGTACTTC | CATSRQRGDRVHEQYF
TRBJ1-2 | NA | few | TRBV7-2 | TGTGCCAGCAGCTTAGCGCTCGACGACGGCTACACCTTC | CASSLALDDGYTF
TRBJ2-7 | NA | NA | TRBV19 | TGTGCCAGTAGTATAGTTGGGCGGCCCTCCTACGAGCAGTACTTC | CASSIVGRPSYEQYF
TRBJ2-3 | TRBD2 | NA | TRBV4-3 | TGCGCCAGCAGCCATATCCGGACTAGCGGGGGCACAGATACGCAGTATTTT | CASSHIRTSGGTDTQYF
TRBJ2-3 | TRBD2 | many | TRBV2 | TGTGCCAGCAGTCCGACTAGCGGGGGCACAGATACGCAGTATTTT | CASSPTSGGTDTQYF